This TCR beta chain came from a study of T cell clonality in common variable immunodeficiency. Germline V gene sequence: CDR1 MNHEY, CDR2 SVGEGT. The CDR3 loop spans 14 amino acids. In the case of this clone: The read comes to an end 3 residues before the CDR3 does, leaving the germline J gene to fill in the end.

TCRdb's copy holds only in-frame clones and misses some; the assay was immunoSEQ multiplex PCR. The sample yields 50,000 or so clones, without any singletons. This clonotype was obtained from a person aged 18 to 69 in good health. The J gene is TRBJ2-4, the V gene TRBV6-2 or TRBV6-3, with 10 bases lining up with TRBD1. Source material: peripheral blood mononuclear cells. CDR3 sequence: CASTWTGGDYGQYF. CDR3 DNA, as far as it was read: TGTGCCAGCACTTGGACAGGGGGGGACTATGGT.